This TCR beta chain was obtained from a study of shared clonotypes between healthy human individuals. Study overall: The study drew on two women and a few men aged 18 to 49 as donors. Study findings and constraints: Clonotype sharing among donors, it was expected, would be affected by sequencing depth.

Germline values: CDR1 MDHEN, CDR2 SYDVKM. CDR3 size: 15 residues. Trimming took off 8 bases at V and 4 bases at J, with 18 bases between the two ends. Terminally differentiated effector memory CD45RA+ cells were left out of the naive CD8 fraction, which was CD45RO-negative and positively selected for CCR7. To note about this clone: Its antigen remains unidentified.

Clones were sequenced by immunoSEQ multiplex PCR, and TCRdb holds only the in-frame ones, with some missing. The table lists about 2.1 million clones, about 92% of them singletons. The sequence came from a young man in good health. Some clones in this sample may be carry-over from other donors' samples. V usage is TRBV28 and J usage is TRBJ2-1; D not resolved. The sequenced sample was naive CD8+ T cells from PBMCs. CDR3 protein: CASLVGRLSYNEQFF. The CDR3, as DNA: TGTGCCAGCCTGGTCGGCCGACTCTCATACAATGAGCAGTTCTTC.